This T cell receptor (beta chain) was observed in a study of long-term antiretroviral therapy in people with HIV (dated by TCRdb to between 2020 and 2023). Study-wide context: Collection of the earliest samples took place about a decade ahead of the 2015 WHO recommendation for immediate ART, at a time when ART was typically delayed until CD4 counts fell. A retrospective serial study tested whether changes in peripheral blood TRB repertoire composition and diversity were associated with ART initiation and durable HIV suppression. The cohort contributed roughly 200 cryopreserved PBMC samples from 25 to 35 adults with confirmed HIV infection, collected serially over a mean of roughly 6 years (range 1-12). Eleven of the 30 participants with HIV were female. Test extractions of a monoclonal T-cell line alongside some 35 polyclonal samples showed no cross-contamination during QIAcube processing.

Per the germline V gene, SGHNT is the CDR1 and YENEEA is the CDR2. Counted from cysteine to phenylalanine, this CDR3 has 15 amino acids. Left in the record is the CDR3 DNA by itself, 45 bases read in frame from the first base. Unmatched junction bases come to 7, with V trimmed by 4 bases and J by 4 bases. The immunoSEQ hsTCRB v3.0 assay was used at survey level resolution to sequence the TRB variable region. The target sequencing depth for TRB was about 40,000-55,000 T-cell genomes per sample. An Illumina MiSeq with a v3 150-cycle kit was used to sequence the pooled TRB libraries. The original pipeline was this. Repertoire analysis was performed in R inside a reproducible Nextflow workflow that covered QC, data transformation and analysis. LymphoSeq2, an R package for exploring AIRR-Seq data, was used to implement custom analyses. After excluding several samples that yielded fewer than 5000 total TRB sequences, 150 to 200 HIV repertoires remained for analysis. Among the 190 or so HIV repertoires that were kept, 59 were collected before ART initiation and about 130 were collected after ART initiation. Repertoires were downsampled to 5000 TRB nucleotide sequences, and summary statistics were averaged over 100 downsampling iterations. The analysis kept only TRB sequences whose CDR3 regions were at least seven amino acids long. Two measures captured diversity: a Shannon entropy-derived clonality score and the Gini coefficient. In the repertoire networks, any two of the top 5000 CDR3 amino acid sequences were linked whenever the two sequences differed by an edit distance of one. For TRB CDR3 amino acid sequences, GLIPH2 was used to predict antigen specificity groups and MHC restriction. To flag known CMV, EBV, HIV or tissue antigen associations, CDR3 amino acid sequences were matched against VDJdb and McPAS-TCR. Pre-ART, post-ART and control groups were compared with Wilcoxon signed-rank tests and Holm-Bonferroni correction. What TCRdb holds here is the immuneACCESS table cut down to in-frame rearrangements. Part of the clones is not present; checked against another copy, under half of the missing clones reflect an unresolved V gene, and the others are unexplained. The DNA gave D and trimming, while V, J and clone size come from that table. Recorded for this sample are tens of thousands of clones; more than 85% of them occurred a single time. The ten largest clones represent roughly 7% of the sample.

The paper as a whole reports these results and caveats: The samples were dated from about 2004 to 2017, and the ART regimens that were used may be less effective than current ART regimens. Because pre-ART samples had limited cell numbers, unsorted PBMC were profiled rather than sorted CD4+ and CD8+ T cells. CDR3 length ranges in HIV repertoires were narrower than in controls, and network structure suggested an antigen-experienced repertoire with only a slight naive shift after ART. No data were available on ART adherence, viral resistance or therapy changes, limiting inferences about post-ART repertoire changes. Because PBMC availability was limited, only the TCR beta chain was sequenced, with no alpha chain pairing. Starting ART was linked to a significant rise in TRB diversity, yet even with long-term ART the diversity remained significantly lower than in transplant donor controls. At every time point, the repertoire was dominated by expanded TRB clones first identified before ART initiation, although this dominance fluctuated and, in many PLHIV, declined after ART.

Regarding this clone: No antigen is known for it. No base quality information exists; no much larger clone differs at one position.

Participants were included only if at least one PBMC sample before ART initiation and at least two post-ART samples were available. Every participant with HIV received treatment in the United States of America. Before DNA extraction, cryopreserved samples containing about 1-11 million PBMC were thawed and washed. At the time of the earliest PBMC sample, participants with HIV were aged between about 20 and 60 years. Each participant contributed PBMC samples from 1-4 timepoints before ART initiation and 2-8 timepoints after ART initiation, with a median of 7 samples. For every participant, serial HIV viral load, CD4+ T-cell count, ART history and demographic data were obtained. Genomic DNA was extracted from unsorted PBMC with a Qiagen kit on a QIAcube, with processing performed in batches of 12 samples.

The sequence came from a man aged 45-65 years with HIV. Sequenced here: unsorted PBMCs, sampled about 5 years before starting antiretroviral therapy. Recombination joined TRBV11-3 with TRBJ2-1; 7 junctional bases match TRBD2. The CDR3 region has the sequence CASSSSGTTYNEQFF. The nucleotide sequence reads TGTGCCAGCAGCTCCTCCGGGACTACTTACAATGAGCAGTTCTTC.